These T cell receptor beta chains were read from a single sample in a study of T cell responses to AZD1222 COVID-19 vaccine. Here immunoSEQ multiplex PCR was the method, and the copy in TCRdb shows in-frame clones only, minus some. Counted here are 98,000 or so clones, 88% occurring once; the ten biggest clones make up roughly 15%. Sequencing was performed on peripheral blood, taken 28 days after the second AZD1222 dose. These receptors were collected from an adult who received the AZD1222 COVID-19 vaccine. CDR3s leave out the opening cysteine and the closing phenylalanine or tryptophan. Each record gives: J gene, CDR3 length, V gene, CDR3 protein.

J: TRBJ1-6
length: 12
V: TRBV12-5
CDR3: ASGSGLGDSPLH

J: TRBJ2-1
length: 14
V: TRBV19
CDR3: ASSPIGDRGYNEQF

J: TRBJ1-3
length: 13
V: TRBV19
CDR3: ASSILRTSGNTIY

J: TRBJ2-5
length: 10
V: TRBV19
CDR3: ASEAKGETQY

J: TRBJ2-1
length: 12
V: TRBV14
CDR3: ASSRWREINEQF

J: TRBJ2-1
length: 13
V: TRBV2
CDR3: ASSEPGGFYNEQF

J: TRBJ1-5
length: 11
V: TRBV30
CDR3: AWSPRDNQPQH

J: TRBJ1-1
length: 11
V: TRBV20-1
CDR3: SASSQVNTEAF

J: TRBJ1-1
length: 11
V: TRBV5-8
CDR3: ASGLEGGTEAF

J: TRBJ2-3
length: 13
V: TRBV7-9
CDR3: ASSLDGFSTDTQY

J: TRBJ2-1
length: 11
V: TRBV30
CDR3: GSGRLSPNEQF

J: TRBJ2-2
length: 12
V: TRBV11-2
CDR3: ATSRQGATGELF

J: TRBJ1-4
length: 14
V: TRBV27
CDR3: ASSLSSTGSGEKLF

J: TRBJ2-1
length: 12
V: TRBV9
CDR3: ASTIDQANGEQF

J: TRBJ1-6
length: 11
V: TRBV15
CDR3: ATSRTMDSPLH

J: TRBJ2-7
length: 9
V: TRBV5-1
CDR3: ASGVQGALT

J: TRBJ1-4
length: 9
V: TRBV6-6
CDR3: ASSYSVKLF

J: TRBJ2-1
length: 12
V: TRBV7-7
CDR3: ASSELAGEREQF

J: TRBJ2-3
length: 12
V: TRBV5-1
CDR3: ASSLTTVTDTQY

J: TRBJ2-5
length: 12
V: TRBV6-1
CDR3: ASSEAGGSGTQY

J: TRBJ2-5
length: 12
V: TRBV30
CDR3: AWRSRGAGETQY

J: TRBJ2-3
length: 13
V: TRBV18
CDR3: ASSPHDRVTDTQY

J: TRBJ1-5
length: 10
V: TRBV29-1
CDR3: SVGGGHQPQH

J: TRBJ2-5
length: 14
V: TRBV28
CDR3: ASSQGTGAGQETQY

J: TRBJ2-3
length: 13
V: TRBV5-1
CDR3: ASSFGGGGTDTQY

J: TRBJ2-3
length: 15
V: TRBV6-2/TRBV6-3
CDR3: ASSYGYGGPGGGTQY

J: TRBJ1-1
length: 13
V: TRBV5-1
CDR3: ASSFNRQRNTEAF

J: TRBJ1-6
length: 15
V: TRBV23-1
CDR3: ASRRDAVRSYNSPLH

J: TRBJ1-4
length: 12
V: TRBV20-1
CDR3: SASAAGIGEKLF